This is a list of T cell receptor beta chains from one sample in a study of T cells in Graves' hyperthyroidism and ophthalmopathy. One entry per CDR3 protein, called by TCRdb with MiXCR from the multiplex PCR reads. The table includes almost 600,000 distinct CDR3 sequences, more than 45% detected once. Sample: peripheral blood or thyroid tissue (not recorded which). The receptors come from a woman under 30 with Graves' hyperthyroidism. CDR3s include the opening cysteine and the closing phenylalanine or tryptophan. A D gene is named only where the DNA matches it firmly. Not every row has a clone size; where given, it reads once, few, many or a size class.

clone_size,d_call,v_call,j_call,cdr3_aa,cdr3_nt
NA,TRBD1,TRBV5-1,TRBJ2-5,CASSSTGVGEIQCF,TGCGCCAGCAGCTCGACAGGGGTTGGAGAGATCCAGTGCTTC
many,TRBD1,TRBV20-1,TRBJ1-2,CSARDRTGNYGYTF,TGCAGTGCTAGAGATCGGACAGGGAACTATGGCTACACCTTC
many,TRBD2,TRBV7-6,TRBJ2-7,CASSLEVGLAGPYEQYF,TGTGCCAGCAGCTTAGAGGTCGGCCTAGCGGGACCCTACGAGCAGTACTTC
once,TRBD1,TRBV5-1,TRBJ1-4,CASASQASTGGNEKLFF,TGCGCCAGCGCCTCGCAGGCTAGCACAGGGGGGAATGAAAAACTGTTTTTT
many,NA,TRBV11-3,TRBJ2-7,CASSPRASDEYEQYF,TGTGCCAGCAGCCCTCGGGCTAGCGATGAATACGAGCAGTACTTC
many,TRBD1,TRBV14,TRBJ1-4,CASSQPQGTNEKLFF,TGTGCCAGCAGCCAACCACAGGGGACTAATGAAAAACTGTTTTTT
many,NA,TRBV5-1,TRBJ2-5,CASSLFVDQETQYF,TGCGCCAGCAGCTTGTTTGTAGATCAAGAGACCCAGTACTTC
NA,TRBD1,TRBV13,TRBJ2-2,CASSSGTGATGELFF,TGTGCCAGCAGCAGCGGGACAGGGGCCACCGGGGAGCTGTTTTTT
many,NA,TRBV6-2/TRBV6-3,TRBJ1-1,CASTQRVMNTEAFF,TGTGCCAGCACCCAAAGGGTCATGAACACTGAAGCTTTCTTT
NA,NA,TRBV29-1,TRBJ1-5,CSAQGEPQHF,TGCAGCGCCCAAGGGGAGCCCCAGCATTTT
few,NA,TRBV6-1,TRBJ1-5,CASSPGPGGYSNQPQHF,TGTGCCAGCAGCCCCGGCCCCGGTGGGTATAGCAATCAGCCCCAGCATTTT
many,NA,TRBV4-2,TRBJ2-7,CASSQEPGHTYEQYF,TGTGCCAGCAGCCAAGAGCCGGGACACACTTACGAGCAGTACTTC
many,NA,TRBV24-1,TRBJ2-1,CATSGGQGNEQFF,TGTGCCACCAGTGGCGGTCAGGGCAATGAGCAGTTCTTC
NA,NA,TRBV18,TRBJ2-2,CASSPHGVHGASNTGELFF,TGTGCCAGCTCACCACATGGGGTCCACGGAGCATCGAACACCGGGGAGCTGTTTTTT
many,NA,TRBV20-1,TRBJ1-5,CSARDAGGVQPQHF,TGCAGTGCTAGAGATGCGGGGGGCGTTCAGCCCCAGCATTTT
many,NA,TRBV6-1,TRBJ1-5,CASRRQTNQPQHF,TGTGCCAGCAGGCGACAGACCAATCAGCCCCAGCATTTT
once,NA,TRBV29-1,TRBJ1-5,CSVRAEGNEQHF,TGCAGCGTTAGGGCGGAGGGTAATGAGCAGCATTTT
NA,NA,TRBV2,TRBJ2-7,CASSSRVAVIRRGNEQYF,TGTGCCAGCAGCTCCCGCGTTGCGGTCATCAGGAGGGGCAACGAGCAGTACTTC
few,TRBD1,TRBV3-1,TRBJ2-7,CASSPDRGEVYEQYF,TGTGCCAGCAGCCCGGACAGGGGCGAGGTTTACGAGCAGTACTTC
many,NA,TRBV7-2,TRBJ1-6,CASSFSRSYRAPNSPLHF,TGTGCCAGCAGCTTCAGCCGGTCCTACCGGGCCCCAAATTCACCCCTCCACTTT
NA,TRBD1,TRBV10-3,TRBJ1-4,CAIAGQGTEKLFF,TGTGCCATCGCGGGACAGGGGACGGAAAAACTGTTTTTT
NA,TRBD1,TRBV15,TRBJ2-5,CATSRDIGTGGETQYF,TGTGCCACCAGCAGAGATATTGGGACAGGGGGGGAGACCCAGTACTTC